A selection of T cell receptor beta chains follows, all from one sample in a study of blood T cell repertoires in COVID-19. Profiling relied on immunoSEQ multiplex PCR, and the TCRdb table lists in-frame clones only, not all of them. The repertoire holds a few hundred thousand clones, with about 80% as singletons. Sequenced sample: peripheral blood. The receptors derive from a man in his thirties or forties who had recovered from COVID-19. Each CDR3 is given without its conserved first and last residue. A D gene is named only where the DNA matches it firmly. Expanded clones are given a class, and other clones once, few, many or no size at all.

cdr3_length	clone_size	d_call	v_call	cdr3_aa
12	.	TRBD1	TRBV5-4	ASSFNRGNEKLF
13	few	.	TRBV6-5	ASRRTTAFSYEQY
13	.	TRBD1	TRBV6-6	ASSSTGTGDRELF
14	many	TRBD1	TRBV7-9	ASSIPPGTGDNEQF
10	.	.	TRBV12-3/TRBV12-4	ASQRTQSEQF
10	.	.	TRBV21-1	ASRSQGEKLF
13	.	TRBD1	TRBV5-1	ASSLAGQGRTEAF
12	.	.	TRBV14	ASSRSREAETQY
14	once	TRBD1	TRBV14	ASSPSLWTGDEKLF
15	.	.	TRBV3-1/TRBV3-2	ASSQDRILRGNTEAF
13	once	TRBD2	TRBV28	ASSSLAGEYNEQF
10	.	.	TRBV2	ASSEFGVPRN
10	.	.	TRBV28	ASRPRGQDYT
12	.	.	TRBV7-2	ASSLKYRETEAF
13	.	.	TRBV9	ASSTQAGTNEKLF
12	.	.	TRBV2	ASSDSGTNEKLF
12	.	TRBD1	TRBV5-1	ASSLVTGDSPLH